The 29 T cell receptor beta chains listed next were all sequenced from one sample in a study of blood T cells in healthy people across ages. It was with a sample-barcoded 5' primer and a J-beta primer mix that a second PCR of about 6 to 12 cycles was run. One entry per CDR3 protein, called by TCRdb with MiXCR from the 5' RACE reads. The repertoire includes roughly 500,000 distinct CDR3 sequences, around 24% of them detected once, and under 9% sits in the top ten. The data were also submitted as part of a second study, on T cells of mothers and their children.

The material sequenced was blood. Receptor source: a boy between 5 and 17 years old in good health.

As for this clonotype: A junction boundary mismatches the germline segment, possibly from a read error. This chain joins TRBV20-1 and TRBJ1-2; D is possibly TRBD1 (6 bases). This CDR3 is built from 13 residues. Germline V CDR1 and CDR2: DFQATT, SNEGSKA (reference sequence). The CDR3 coding sequence is TGCAGTGCTATAGGGGGTACCGGTTCGGGCTACACCTTT. Translating gives CSAIGGTGSGYTF.

This clonotype was recorded a few times. The rearrangement links TRBV6-2 or TRBV6-3 to TRBJ2-1, with 8 positions matching TRBD2. Germline CDR1 reads MNHEY; CDR2 reads SVGEGT. After removal of 0 bases from V and 5 bases from J, the junction contained 6 bases not matched to a gene. This CDR3 is built from 16 residues. CDR3 DNA sequence: TGTGCCAGCAGTTACTCTGAGGCGGGGGGTAACAATGAGCAGTTCTTC. It yields the protein CASSYSEAGGNNEQFF.

The chain links TRBV20-1 to TRBJ2-2, with 10 bases lining up with TRBD1. The CDR3 covers 15 residues. V shed 2 bases, J shed 4 bases, and the junction held 4 bases outside the gene matches. CDR1 is DFQATT and CDR2 is SNEGSKA in the germline V gene (reference sequence). The CDR3 loop is CSARHGTGVTGELFF. CDR3 DNA sequence: TGCAGTGCTAGACACGGGACAGGGGTCACCGGGGAGCTGTTTTTT.

This clonotype showed up just a few times. The chain links TRBV2 to TRBJ1-4; 7 bases fit TRBD1. Germline loops: CDR1 SNHLY, CDR2 FYNNEI. The CDR3 has 14 amino acids. The V and J ends lost 7 bases and 4 bases, in that order; junction bases with no gene match: 6. CDR3 in amino acids: CASTLGTVNEKLFF. In nucleotides, the CDR3 is TGTGCCAGCACTCTCGGGACAGTTAATGAAAAACTGTTTTTT. The full variable domain, in which reference TRBV2 and TRBJ1-4 provide the parts outside the CDR3, is EPEVTQTPSHQVTQMGQEVILRCVPISNHLYFYWYRQILGQKVEFLVSFYNNEISEKSEIFDDQFSVERPDGSNFTLKIRSTKLEDSAMYFCASTLGTVNEKLFFGSGTQLSVL.

This clonotype appeared a few times. The rearrangement joins TRBV20-1 to TRBJ1-5; tentative D call: TRBD1 (5 bases). Germline V gives CDR1 DFQATT, CDR2 SNEGSKA (reference sequence). Trimming stripped 8 bases from V and 0 bases from J, with 17 bases between. This CDR3 region has 15 residues. The CDR3 loop reads CSFTRGLYSNQPQHF. For the CDR3, the DNA is TGCAGTTTTACACGGGGCCTTTATAGCAATCAGCCCCAGCATTTT.

The rearrangement uses TRBV20-1 and TRBJ2-5, with TRBD2 identical over 9 bases. This CDR3 is 14 amino acids long. Losses at the gene ends were 6 bases for V and 6 bases for J; bases not matched to a gene: 11. Germline V lookup: CDR1 DFQATT, CDR2 SNEGSKA (reference sequence). The CDR3 here is CSAMLAGEGKTQYF. CDR3 DNA sequence: TGCAGTGCAATGTTAGCGGGGGAGGGAAAGACCCAGTACTTC.

The table lists this clonotype with a few counts. The chain has TRBV6-2 or TRBV6-3 and TRBJ1-5; D gene ambiguous. CDR3 length equals 14 residues. The V gene's germline CDR1 is MNHEY and CDR2 SVGEGT. The V end lost 6 bases, the J end lost 3 bases, and 12 bases lay between the germline ends. The CDR3, as DNA: TGTGCCAGCAGCCTGCTAACAGTCAATCAGCCCCAGCATTTT. This translates into CASSLLTVNQPQHF.

The V call is TRBV9, the J call TRBJ2-2; 9 bases are shared with TRBD1. The germline CDR1 and CDR2 sequences are SGDLS and YYNGEE. The CDR3 contains 15 residues. After removal of 6 bases from V and 7 bases from J, the junction contained 10 bases not matched to a gene. CDR3 nucleotides: TGTGCCAGCACTGCACGAGACAGGGGGGGCGGGGAGCTGTTTTTT. Translating it yields CASTARDRGGGELFF.

CDR3 region: CAIGQSKVYGYTF. CDR3 sequence (DNA): TGTGCCATCGGACAGTCAAAGGTTTATGGCTACACCTTC. V is TRBV10-3 and J is TRBJ1-2; the D gene is possibly TRBD1 (6 bases). The germline CDR1 and CDR2 sequences are ENHRY and SYGVKD. This CDR3 has 13 amino acids. V shed 8 bases and J shed 5 bases, with 15 bases lying between them.

J is TRBJ2-3 and V is TRBV2; 10 positions match TRBD1. Germline CDR1 SNHLY, CDR2 FYNNEI. Germline trimming cut 5 bases from V and 6 bases from J; bases unmatched to any gene: 11. This CDR3 has 16 residues. Here the CDR3 DNA reads TGTGCCAGCAGTTCCCGGGACAGGGGAGGATCGGATACGCAGTATTTT. Encoded protein: CASSSRDRGGSDTQYF.

This clonotype has a count of ten or more. V usage is TRBV4-3 and J usage is TRBJ2-1, with no clear D. Per the germline V gene, CDR1 is LGHNA and CDR2 is YSLEER. The germline V and J ends were trimmed by 3 bases and 2 bases, with 11 bases remaining between them. The CDR3 covers 15 residues. The DNA for the CDR3 is TGCGCCAGCAGCCAGGCAGGATCACCCTACAATGAGCAGTTCTTC. Translating gives CASSQAGSPYNEQFF.

A word on this clonotype: Since a much larger clone is just one base distant, this may be a read error. The CDR3 carries no conserved terminal phenylalanine or tryptophan, so it likely arises from a read error. CDR3 nucleotides: TGTGCCAGCAGCCGACAGAGAGCCTACGAGCAGTACCTC. Its protein is CASSRQRAYEQYL. The V and J genes are TRBV27 and TRBJ2-7; D might be TRBD1 (5 bases). This CDR3 comprises 13 residues. The germline V and J ends were trimmed by 6 bases and 2 bases, with 11 bases remaining between them. Germline CDR1 is MNHEY and CDR2 is SMNVEV (reference sequence).

This clonotype was seen many times. V usage is TRBV9 and J usage is TRBJ1-6, with D possibly being TRBD1 (5 bases). V was clipped by 0 bases and J by 13 bases, with 17 bases between them. CDR3 length: 15 residues. CDR1 is SGDLS and CDR2 is YYNGEE in the germline V gene. This CDR3 is CASSVDVRVGEPLHF. The CDR3 coding sequence is TGTGCCAGCAGCGTAGATGTCAGGGTTGGAGAGCCCCTCCACTTT.

This chain connects TRBV5-1 to TRBJ2-5; 7 positions agree with TRBD1. The end of the DNA fits TRBJ2-7 better, so the J call may be wrong. The CDR3 length is 15 residues. The germline gives CDR1 SGHRS, CDR2 YFSETQ. The CDR3 region is CASSATGVSSYEQYF. CDR3 bases: TGCGCCAGCAGCGCAACAGGGGTATCATCCTACGAGCAGTACTTC.

Only a few counts were recorded for this clonotype. CDR3 sequence: CSVWQGDGYTF. The CDR3 nucleotides read TGCAGCGTTTGGCAGGGTGATGGCTACACCTTC. This chain links TRBV29-1 with TRBJ1-2, with D tentatively TRBD1 (5 bases). This CDR3 region has 11 residues. Germline assignment: CDR1 SQVTM and CDR2 ANQGSEA. V lost 5 bases and J lost 6, with 10 bases in between.

In this sample, this clonotype turned up a few times. The rearrangement joins TRBV5-1 to TRBJ2-1; 10 bases fit TRBD2. From germline, CDR1 is SGHRS and CDR2 YFSETQ. V lost 3 bases and J lost 5; bases outside the gene matches: 5. CDR3 length: 15 amino acids. The CDR3 sequence is CASSWLAGVDNEQFF. In nucleotides, the CDR3 is TGCGCCAGCAGCTGGCTAGCGGGGGTAGACAATGAGCAGTTCTTC. Variable domain in full (rest from reference TRBV5-1 and TRBJ2-1): KAGVTQTPRYLIKTRGQQVTLSCSPISGHRSVSWYQQTPGQGLQFLFEYFSETQRNKGNFPGRFSGRQFSNSRSEMNVSTLELGDSALYLCASSWLAGVDNEQFFGPGTRLTVL.

The chain joins TRBV6-4 to TRBJ2-1; 16 bases map to TRBD2. CDR3 length equals 17 residues. After removal of 6 bases from V and 0 bases from J, the junction contained 2 bases not matched to a gene. Germline V gene sequence: CDR1 MRHNA, CDR2 SNTAGT. The chain's CDR3 is CASSGTSGRGSYNEQFF. Written as DNA, the CDR3 is TGTGCCAGCAGCGGGACTAGCGGGAGGGGCTCCTACAATGAGCAGTTCTTC.

This clonotype was seen a handful of times. This chain links TRBV30 with TRBJ1-1; D is unclear. V was clipped by 2 bases and J by 3 bases, with 13 bases between them. Germline-derived CDR1 and CDR2 are GTSNPN and SVGIG (reference sequence). CDR3 length equals 14 residues. The CDR3 region is CAWSSPPIDTEAFF. The DNA of the CDR3 is TGTGCCTGGAGTTCCCCCCCGATTGACACTGAAGCTTTCTTT.

With regard to this clonotype: Sequence at one end of the junction differs from germline and may be a read error. The V and J genes are TRBV4-1 and TRBJ2-7; D possibly matches TRBD1 or TRBD2 (5 bases each). The CDR3 covers 17 residues. CDR1 and CDR2 from the germline V gene are MGHRA and YSYEKL. The CDR3 spells CASSQANLGLASHEQYF. The CDR3 bases are TGCGCCAGCAGCCAAGCAAACCTGGGGCTAGCCTCCCACGAGCAGTACTTC.

This clonotype was observed a handful of times. The chain couples TRBV6-2 or TRBV6-3 to TRBJ1-5; D is undetermined. V gave up 4 bases and J gave up 7 bases, with 11 bases separating them. Germline V lookup: CDR1 MNHEY, CDR2 SVGEGT. The CDR3 consists of 13 residues. The CDR3 nucleotides are TGTGCCAGCAGTTCTTTCGTCGAGCAGCCCCAGCATTTT. Its translation is CASSSFVEQPQHF.

The chain combines TRBV28 with TRBJ2-2; D may be TRBD1 (6 bases). The CDR3 runs 17 residues. Germline-derived CDR1 and CDR2 are MDHEN and SYDVKM. The V end was cut by 2 bases, the J end by 8 bases, with 21 bases between. The CDR3 bases are TGTGCCAGCAGTTTACGCCGAACCGACAGGCGGCGAGGGGAGCTGTTTTTT. Protein product: CASSLRRTDRRRGELFF.

The J gene is TRBJ1-4, the V gene TRBV12-3 or TRBV12-4; D is possibly TRBD1 (5 bases). V gave up 5 bases and J gave up 5 bases, with 18 bases separating them. CDR3 length equals 16 residues. The CDR3 bases are TGTGCCAGCAGTCCTCTGACAGTCCTCCTCAATGAAAAACTGTTTTTT. This translates into CASSPLTVLLNEKLFF.

The sample holds a few counts of this clonotype. An end of the junction does not agree with germline; a read error may underlie this. The chain links TRBV4-3 to TRBJ2-7; 7 positions match TRBD2. Germline assignment: CDR1 LGHNA and CDR2 YSLEER. The CDR3 is 16 residues long. The CDR3 DNA follows: TGCGCCAGCAGCCAAGATTCGAGCGGGGTCTCCTACGAGCAGTGCTTC. Encoded protein: CASSQDSSGVSYEQCF.

This chain connects TRBV28 to TRBJ2-1, with 7 nucleotides matching TRBD1. The V segment lost 4 bases and the J segment 6 bases; nucleotides outside the gene matches: 15. Germline V gene data show CDR1 as MDHEN and CDR2 as SYDVKM. The CDR3 covers 17 residues. CDR3 nucleotide sequence: TGTGCCAGCAGTTCCCCCCGTACAGGGGCACCTACCAATGAGCAGTTCTTC. It translates to CASSSPRTGAPTNEQFF.

The chain links TRBV29-1 to TRBJ1-2; 10 bases line up with TRBD1. The CDR3 length is 14 residues. Per the germline V gene, CDR1 is SQVTM and CDR2 is ANQGSEA. Trimming took 0 bases from V and 8 from J; bases not matched to a gene: 6. As DNA, the CDR3 is TGCAGCGTTGAAGATCCTGGGACAGGGGACGGCTACACCTTC. Its protein product is CSVEDPGTGDGYTF.

This clonotype was counted only a few times. The chain employs TRBV10-3 and TRBJ2-1; tentatively, D is TRBD1 (6 bases). Trimming cost V 4 bases and J 0 bases, with 10 bases left between them. The CDR3 consists of 15 residues. The V gene's germline CDR1 is ENHRY and CDR2 SYGVKD. The CDR3 here is CAISGGLSSYNEQFF. CDR3 sequence (DNA): TGTGCCATCAGTGGGGGGCTCAGCTCCTACAATGAGCAGTTCTTC.

This chain uses TRBV28 with TRBJ1-4; no firm D call. The CDR3 is 17 amino acids. V was pared by 3 bases and J by 8 bases, with 22 bases between. The germline V gene has CDR1 MDHEN and CDR2 SYDVKM. The CDR3 is CASSFFLVKADSEKLFF. Here the CDR3 DNA reads TGTGCCAGCAGTTTTTTTCTGGTCAAGGCAGACTCGGAAAAACTGTTTTTT. The full variable domain, with the rest looked up from reference TRBV28 and TRBJ1-4, is DVKVTQSSRYLVKRTGEKVFLECVQDMDHENMFWYRQDPGLGLRLIYFSYDVKMKEKGDIPEGYSVSREKKERFSLILESASTNQTSMYLCASSFFLVKADSEKLFFGSGTQLSVL.

This clonotype appeared many times. The CDR3 DNA reads as TGTGCCAGCACGAACTTGGACAGTCGAGAGACCCAGTACTTC. It translates to CASTNLDSRETQYF. J is TRBJ2-5 and V is TRBV28; D perhaps matches TRBD1 (6 bases). Germline values: CDR1 MDHEN, CDR2 SYDVKM. V was trimmed by 7 bases and J by 4 bases, leaving 16 bases between them. The CDR3 has 14 amino acids.

This clonotype was picked up many times. This sequence joins TRBV4-1 and TRBJ2-5; a possible D gene is TRBD1 (5 bases). The CDR3 runs to 16 residues. Looked up from germline, CDR1 is MGHRA and CDR2 is YSYEKL. With 1 base removed from V and 1 base from J, the gap between germline ends came to 13 bases. Here the CDR3 reads CASSQVSVRGQETQYF. The CDR3 nucleotides read TGCGCCAGCAGCCAAGTCAGCGTAAGGGGCCAAGAGACCCAGTACTTC.